This T cell receptor beta chain was profiled in a study of blood T cell repertoires in COVID-19. The V gene's germline CDR1 is SNHLY and CDR2 FYNNEI. The CDR3 is 16 residues long. V was cut by 5 bases and J by 0 bases, with 14 bases left in between. The assay was immunoSEQ multiplex PCR, and TCRdb's table has in-frame clones only and misses some. The sample shows more than 150,000 clones, approximately 86% of them seen only once. V gene TRBV2 combines with J gene TRBJ1-3; maybe TRBD1 (6 bases). Material: PBMCs or T cells enriched from blood (not recorded which). The sequence came from a woman aged 30 to 39 who had recovered from COVID-19. The CDR3 DNA is TGTGCCAGCAGTAGACAGGAATCCCCCTCTGGAAACACCATATATTTT. Protein: CASSRQESPSGNTIYF. Filled out from reference TRBV2 and TRBJ1-3, the complete variable domain reads EPEVTQTPSHQVTQMGQEVILRCVPISNHLYFYWYRQILGQKVEFLVSFYNNEISEKSEIFDDQFSVERPDGSNFTLKIRSTKLEDSAMYFCASSRQESPSGNTIYFGEGSWLTVV.